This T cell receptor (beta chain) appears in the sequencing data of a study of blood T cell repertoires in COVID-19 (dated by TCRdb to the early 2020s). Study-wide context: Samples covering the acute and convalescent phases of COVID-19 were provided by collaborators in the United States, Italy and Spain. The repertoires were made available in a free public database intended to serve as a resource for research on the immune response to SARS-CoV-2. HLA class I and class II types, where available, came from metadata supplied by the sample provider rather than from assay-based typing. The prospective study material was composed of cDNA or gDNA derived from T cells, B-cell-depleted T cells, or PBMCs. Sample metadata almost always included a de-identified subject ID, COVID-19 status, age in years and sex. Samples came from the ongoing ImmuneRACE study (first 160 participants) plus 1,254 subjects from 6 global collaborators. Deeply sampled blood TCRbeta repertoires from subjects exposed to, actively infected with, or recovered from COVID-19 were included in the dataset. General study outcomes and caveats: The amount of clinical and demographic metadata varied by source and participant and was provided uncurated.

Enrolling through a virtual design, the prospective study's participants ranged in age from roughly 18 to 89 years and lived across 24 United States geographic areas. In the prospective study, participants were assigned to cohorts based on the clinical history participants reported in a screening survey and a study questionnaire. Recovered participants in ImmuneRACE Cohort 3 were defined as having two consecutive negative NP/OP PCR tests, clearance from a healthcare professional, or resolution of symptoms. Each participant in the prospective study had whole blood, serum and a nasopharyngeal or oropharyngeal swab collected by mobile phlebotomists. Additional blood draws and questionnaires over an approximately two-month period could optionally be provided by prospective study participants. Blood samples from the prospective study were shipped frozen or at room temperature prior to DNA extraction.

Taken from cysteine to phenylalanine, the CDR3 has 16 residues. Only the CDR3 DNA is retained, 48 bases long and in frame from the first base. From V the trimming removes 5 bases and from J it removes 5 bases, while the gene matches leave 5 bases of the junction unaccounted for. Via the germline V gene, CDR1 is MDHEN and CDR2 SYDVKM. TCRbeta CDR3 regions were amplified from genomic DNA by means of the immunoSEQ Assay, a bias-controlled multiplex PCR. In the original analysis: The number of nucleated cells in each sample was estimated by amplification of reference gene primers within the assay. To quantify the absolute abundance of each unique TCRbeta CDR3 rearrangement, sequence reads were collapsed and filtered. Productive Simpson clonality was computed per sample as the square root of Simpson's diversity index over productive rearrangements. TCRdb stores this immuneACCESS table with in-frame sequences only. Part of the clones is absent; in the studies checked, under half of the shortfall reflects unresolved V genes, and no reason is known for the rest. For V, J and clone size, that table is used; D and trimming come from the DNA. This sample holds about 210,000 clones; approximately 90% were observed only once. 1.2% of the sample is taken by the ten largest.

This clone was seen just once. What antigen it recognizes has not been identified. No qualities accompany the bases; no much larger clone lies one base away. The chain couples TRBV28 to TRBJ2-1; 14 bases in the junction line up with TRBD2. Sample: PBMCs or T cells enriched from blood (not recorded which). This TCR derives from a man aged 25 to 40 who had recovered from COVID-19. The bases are TGTGCCAGCAGTCCGACTAGCGGGAGGGGTAACAATGAGCAGTTCTTC. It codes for CASSPTSGRGNNEQFF.